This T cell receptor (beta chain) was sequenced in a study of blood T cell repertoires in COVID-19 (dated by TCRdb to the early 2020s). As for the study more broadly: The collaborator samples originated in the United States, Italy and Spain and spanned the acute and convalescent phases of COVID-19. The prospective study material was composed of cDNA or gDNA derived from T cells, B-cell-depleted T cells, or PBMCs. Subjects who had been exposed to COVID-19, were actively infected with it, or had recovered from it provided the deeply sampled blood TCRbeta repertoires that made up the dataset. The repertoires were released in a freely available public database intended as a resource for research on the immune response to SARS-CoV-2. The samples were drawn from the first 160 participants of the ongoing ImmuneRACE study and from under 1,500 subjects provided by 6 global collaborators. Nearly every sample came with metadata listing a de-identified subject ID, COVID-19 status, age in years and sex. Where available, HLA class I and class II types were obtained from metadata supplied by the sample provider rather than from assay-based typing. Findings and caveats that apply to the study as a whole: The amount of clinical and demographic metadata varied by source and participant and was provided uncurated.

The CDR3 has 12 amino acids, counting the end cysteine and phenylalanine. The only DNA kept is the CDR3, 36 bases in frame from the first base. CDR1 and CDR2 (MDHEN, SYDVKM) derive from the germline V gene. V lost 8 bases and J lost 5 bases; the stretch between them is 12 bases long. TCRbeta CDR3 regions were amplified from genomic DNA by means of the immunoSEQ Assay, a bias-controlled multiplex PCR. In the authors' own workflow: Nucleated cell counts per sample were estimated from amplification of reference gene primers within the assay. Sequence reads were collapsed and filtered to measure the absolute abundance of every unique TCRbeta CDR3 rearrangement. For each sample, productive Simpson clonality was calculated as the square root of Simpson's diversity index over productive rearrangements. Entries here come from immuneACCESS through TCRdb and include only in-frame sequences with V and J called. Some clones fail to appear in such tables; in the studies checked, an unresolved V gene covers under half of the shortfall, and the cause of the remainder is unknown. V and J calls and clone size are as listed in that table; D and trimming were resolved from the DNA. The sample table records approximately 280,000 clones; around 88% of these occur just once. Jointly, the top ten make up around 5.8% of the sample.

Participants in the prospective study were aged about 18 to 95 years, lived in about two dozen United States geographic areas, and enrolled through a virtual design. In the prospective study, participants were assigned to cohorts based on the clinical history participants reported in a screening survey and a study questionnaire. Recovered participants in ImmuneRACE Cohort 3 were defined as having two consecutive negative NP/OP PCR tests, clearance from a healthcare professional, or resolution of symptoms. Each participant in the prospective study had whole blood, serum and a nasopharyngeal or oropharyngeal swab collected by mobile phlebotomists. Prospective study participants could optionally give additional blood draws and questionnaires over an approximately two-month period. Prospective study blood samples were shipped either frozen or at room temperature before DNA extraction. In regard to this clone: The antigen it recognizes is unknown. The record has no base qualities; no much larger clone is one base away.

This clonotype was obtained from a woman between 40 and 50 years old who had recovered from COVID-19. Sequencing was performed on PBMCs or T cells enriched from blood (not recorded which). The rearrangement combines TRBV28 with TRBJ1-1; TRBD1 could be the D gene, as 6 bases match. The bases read TGTGCCAGCTCAGGGGTGGGGACTGAAGCTTTCTTT. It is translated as CASSGVGTEAFF.